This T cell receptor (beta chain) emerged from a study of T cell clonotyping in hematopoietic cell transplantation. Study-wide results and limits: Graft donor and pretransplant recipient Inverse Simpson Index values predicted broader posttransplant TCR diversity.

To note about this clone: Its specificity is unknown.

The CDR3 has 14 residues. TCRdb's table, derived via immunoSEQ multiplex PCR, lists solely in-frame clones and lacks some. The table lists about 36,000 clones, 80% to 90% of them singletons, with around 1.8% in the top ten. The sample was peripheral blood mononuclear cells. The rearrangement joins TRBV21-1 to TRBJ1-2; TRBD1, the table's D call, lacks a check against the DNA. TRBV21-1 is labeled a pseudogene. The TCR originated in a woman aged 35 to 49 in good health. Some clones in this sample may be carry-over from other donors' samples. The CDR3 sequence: CASSLCGQLYGYTF. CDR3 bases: TGTGCCAGCAGCTTATGTGGACAGCTCTATGGCTACACCTTC.